These 31 T cell receptor beta chains share one sample of origin, sequenced in a study of T-cell memory formation after mild COVID-19. Each CDR3 protein is one row after TCRdb ran MiXCR on the 5' RACE reads. The table lists roughly 300,000 distinct CDR3 sequences, around 8% of them singletons. Sequenced material: PBMCs or a T cell subset sorted from them (not recorded which). The receptors derive from a young man who had mild COVID-19 (a few samples of this study predate the infection). Cell type and time point are not known.

This clonotype was seen ten or more times. This chain links TRBV15 with TRBJ2-5; perhaps D is TRBD1 or TRBD2 (5 bases each). The CDR3 length is 17 residues. Germline V CDR1 and CDR2: LNHNV, YYDKDF (reference sequence). The germline V and J ends were trimmed by 0 bases and 4 bases, with 18 bases remaining between them. The CDR3 sequence is CATSRDRAGSGGETQYF. DNA for the CDR3: TGTGCCACCAGCAGAGATCGGGCCGGTTCTGGGGGAGAGACCCAGTACTTC.

This clonotype was recorded many times. V is TRBV7-2 and J is TRBJ2-5; TRBD1 agrees at 8 bases. Germline lookup yields CDR1 SGHTA and CDR2 FQGNSA. V gave up 5 bases and J gave up 5 bases; unmatched junction bases: 16. The CDR3 contains 17 residues. CDR3 sequence (DNA): TGTGCCAGCAGCCAACGGCGGGCGACAGGGGTTGGGGAGACCCAGTACTTC. Its protein is CASSQRRATGVGETQYF.

This clonotype was detected a few times. The V call is TRBV5-1, the J call TRBJ2-7, with 12 nucleotides matching TRBD2. Germline V gene data show CDR1 as SGHRS and CDR2 as YFSETQ. The CDR3 contains 15 residues. V lost 4 bases and J lost 7; bases outside the gene matches: 9. CDR3 sequence: CASSPRTSGTGEQYF. The CDR3 region has the DNA TGCGCCAGCAGCCCGCGGACTAGCGGGACAGGAGAGCAGTACTTC.

Ten or more counts support this clonotype. The chain carries TRBV7-9 and TRBJ1-1; D gene ambiguous. Germline V gene data show CDR1 as SEHNR and CDR2 as FQNEAQ (reference sequence). V shed 1 base and J shed 1 base, with 7 bases lying between them. The CDR3 is 14 amino acids. The CDR3 protein is CASSLVRSNTEAFF. The CDR3 region has the DNA TGTGCCAGCAGCTTAGTGCGGTCGAACACTGAAGCTTTCTTT.

The V call is TRBV4-3, the J call TRBJ1-2; D not resolved. Trimming took 0 bases from V and 4 from J, leaving 9 bases between them. This CDR3 contains 14 residues. Germline CDR1 is LGHNA and CDR2 is YSLEER. The CDR3 is CASSQDLAGYGYTF. In DNA form, the CDR3 reads TGCGCCAGCAGCCAAGATCTTGCAGGCTATGGCTACACCTTC.

This clonotype was counted ten times or more. This chain connects TRBV4-3 to TRBJ2-6; maybe TRBD1 (5 bases). V gave up 3 bases and J gave up 0 bases, with 9 bases separating them. The CDR3 sequence is 16 residues long. The germline V gene encodes CDR1 LGHNA and CDR2 YSLEER. This chain's CDR3 is CASSHTTGSGANVLTF. The CDR3 nucleotides are TGCGCCAGCAGCCATACTACAGGCTCTGGGGCCAACGTCCTGACTTTC.

This clonotype was detected many times. V usage is TRBV5-1 and J usage is TRBJ1-2, with a possible D match to TRBD1 (5 bases). V gave up 0 bases and J gave up 8 bases, with 11 bases separating them. The CDR3 is made up of 13 amino acids. Germline loops: CDR1 SGHRS, CDR2 YFSETQ. This CDR3 reads CASSLVLQVGYTF. The CDR3 nucleotides are TGCGCCAGCAGCTTGGTCCTACAGGTCGGCTACACCTTC.

This clonotype came up many times. The CDR3 here is CASSAGLAGANEQFF. The CDR3 DNA follows: TGTGCCAGCAGCGCAGGGCTAGCGGGAGCCAATGAGCAGTTCTTC. The chain uses TRBV7-2 and TRBJ2-1, with 10 nucleotides matching TRBD2. V shed 5 bases and J 6 bases; nucleotides not matched to a gene: 7. CDR3 length: 15 residues. CDR1 is SGHTA, CDR2 FQGNSA, per germline.

J is TRBJ2-6 and V is TRBV5-1; a possible D gene is TRBD2 (6 bases). This CDR3 contains 18 residues. The germline V gene encodes CDR1 SGHRS and CDR2 YFSETQ. V was pared by 3 bases and J by 0 bases, with 16 bases between. CDR3 residues: CASSYLRGLGSGANVLTF. DNA for the CDR3: TGCGCCAGCAGCTACCTACGGGGGTTGGGCTCTGGGGCCAACGTCCTGACTTTC. The whole variable domain, remainder taken from reference TRBV5-1 and TRBJ2-6, is KAGVTQTPRYLIKTRGQQVTLSCSPISGHRSVSWYQQTPGQGLQFLFEYFSETQRNKGNFPGRFSGRQFSNSRSEMNVSTLELGDSALYLCASSYLRGLGSGANVLTFGAGSRLTVL.

The chain recombines TRBV7-9 with TRBJ2-3; TRBD2 agrees at 12 bases. Trimming took 5 bases from V and 4 from J; bases not matched to a gene: 4. The V gene's germline CDR1 is SEHNR and CDR2 FQNEAQ (reference sequence). CDR3 length: 15 residues. The CDR3 DNA sequence: TGTGCCAGCAGCGCCCTAGCGGGGGGGGCAGATACGCAGTATTTT. Protein: CASSALAGGADTQYF.

This clonotype has just a few counts. The gene calls are TRBV9 and TRBJ1-6; no clear D gene. The CDR3 is 12 residues long. Trimming pared 4 bases from V and 8 bases from J, leaving 7 bases between. From germline, CDR1 is SGDLS and CDR2 YYNGEE. CDR3: CASSPRDSPLHF. The CDR3 DNA follows: TGTGCCAGCAGCCCCCGGGATTCACCCCTCCACTTT.

This clonotype was observed many times. The chain is built from TRBV5-5 and TRBJ2-3; the D is unclear. Trimming cost V 3 bases and J 3 bases, with 8 bases left between them. In germline, CDR1 is SGHKS, CDR2 YYEKEE (reference sequence). This CDR3 has 13 amino acids. The CDR3 sequence is CASSSFRTDTQYF. In DNA form, the CDR3 reads TGTGCCAGCAGCTCCTTCCGGACAGATACGCAGTATTTT.

As regards this clonotype: An end of the junction does not agree with germline; a read error may underlie this. CDR3 in DNA: TGTGCCAGCAGCGTAGCAGCGGGGACGAGGGGGGATGAGCAGTTCTTC. It encodes CASSVAAGTRGDEQFF. This chain connects TRBV7-2 to TRBJ2-1, with D perhaps TRBD2 (7 bases). Germline V CDR1 and CDR2: SGHTA, FQGNSA. The CDR3 length is 16 residues.

The table lists this clonotype with a few counts. The chain combines TRBV19 with TRBJ1-2, with TRBD1 as a possible D gene (6 bases). Trimming removed 6 bases from V and 4 bases from J, with 12 bases in between. The CDR3 is 13 residues long. Per the germline V gene, CDR1 is LNHDA and CDR2 is SQIVND (reference sequence). CDR3: CASSDRSVYGYTF. For the CDR3, the DNA is TGTGCCAGTAGCGACAGGTCCGTCTATGGCTACACCTTC.

This clonotype was detected only a few times. The rearrangement links TRBV18 to TRBJ1-2; D is possibly TRBD1 (5 bases). CDR1 and CDR2 (germline): KGHSH, LQKENI. Trimming left V 4 bases short and J 2 bases short, with 14 bases between. The CDR3 runs to 15 residues. The CDR3 here is CASSRSLTENYGYTF. CDR3 nucleotide sequence: TGTGCCAGCTCACGTAGCTTGACAGAGAACTATGGCTACACCTTC.

Only a few counts were recorded for this clonotype. V usage is TRBV11-2 and J usage is TRBJ2-7, with D possibly TRBD2 on 5 matching bases. V shed 0 bases and J shed 2 bases, with 14 bases lying between them. The CDR3 is 16 amino acids. From germline, CDR1 is SGHAT and CDR2 FQNNGV. CDR3 sequence: CASSLDPLSGPYEQYV. DNA for the CDR3: TGTGCCAGCAGCTTAGATCCCCTGAGCGGACCCTACGAGCAGTACGTC.

This clonotype was picked up many times. The genes are TRBV7-2 and TRBJ2-3; D is possibly TRBD2 (7 bases). Germline loops: CDR1 SGHTA, CDR2 FQGNSA. The CDR3 length is 15 residues. The germline V and J ends were trimmed by 5 bases and 1 base, with 13 bases remaining between them. CDR3 in DNA: TGTGCCAGCAGCGGGGGGGCCAGTCGCACAGATACGCAGTATTTT. It is translated as CASSGGASRTDTQYF. Using reference TRBV7-2 and TRBJ2-3 for the parts outside the CDR3, the full variable domain is GAGVSQSPSNKVTEKGKDVELRCDPISGHTALYWYRQSLGQGLEFLIYFQGNSAPDKSGLPSDRFSAERTGGSVSTLTIQRTQQEDSAVYLCASSGGASRTDTQYFGPGTRLTVL.

This clonotype was seen a handful of times. The chain carries TRBV28 and TRBJ2-2; D is ambiguous. This CDR3 is built from 15 residues. CDR1 and CDR2 (germline): MDHEN, SYDVKM. With 2 bases removed from V and 5 bases from J, the gap between germline ends came to 12 bases. CDR3 region: CASSLGARETGELFF. In nucleotides, the CDR3 is TGTGCCAGCAGTTTAGGCGCTAGAGAAACCGGGGAGCTGTTTTTT.

This clonotype was counted ten times or more. The chain combines TRBV5-1 with TRBJ2-1; weak D call: TRBD2 (7 bases). This CDR3 has 15 residues. Germline V gene lookup returns CDR1 SGHRS and CDR2 YFSETQ. V was shortened by 3 bases and J by 2 bases, with 12 bases between the two germline ends. CDR3 residues: CASSWNGGPYNEQFF. CDR3 coding DNA: TGCGCCAGCAGCTGGAACGGGGGGCCCTACAATGAGCAGTTCTTC.

The chain carries TRBV6-5 and TRBJ1-4, with D uncertain. This CDR3 is built from 17 residues. The germline V and J ends were trimmed by 0 bases and 3 bases, with 14 bases remaining between them. The germline V gene encodes CDR1 MNHEY and CDR2 SVGAGI. CDR3 nucleotide sequence: TGTGCCAGCAGTTACTCGTTTAGGTCGGGCTCTAATGAAAAACTGTTTTTT. Encoded protein: CASSYSFRSGSNEKLFF.

This clonotype was counted a few times. The CDR3 spells CASSYQEKLFF. The CDR3 DNA reads TGTGCCAGCAGTTATCAGGAAAAACTGTTTTTT. The chain couples TRBV6-6 to TRBJ1-4; D gene uncertain. CDR3 size: 11 residues. In germline, CDR1 is MNHNY, CDR2 SVGAGI (reference sequence). The V end lost 3 bases, the J end lost 8 bases, and 4 bases lay between the germline ends.

This clonotype appeared a few times. The chain couples TRBV19 to TRBJ2-2; 8 nucleotides match TRBD1. The CDR3 covers 19 residues. J lost 0 bases, V lost 2 bases, and 11 bases had no gene match. The germline V gene has CDR1 LNHDA and CDR2 SQIVND (reference sequence). Written as DNA, the CDR3 is TGTGCCAGTAGTATATACTCGTCCTGGGACAGGACGAACACCGGGGAGCTGTTTTTT. Amino acid sequence: CASSIYSSWDRTNTGELFF. Combining the CDR3 with reference TRBV19 and TRBJ2-2 gives the whole variable domain DGGITQSPKYLFRKEGQNVTLSCEQNLNHDAMYWYRQDPGQGLRLIYYSQIVNDFQKGDIAEGYSVSREKKESFPLTVTSAQKNPTAFYLCASSIYSSWDRTNTGELFFGEGSRLTVL.

CDR3 in amino acids: CATSLGASTDTQYF. As DNA, the CDR3 is TGTGCCACCTCGCTCGGGGCTAGCACAGATACGCAGTATTTT. The genes are TRBV24-1 and TRBJ2-3; D is tentatively TRBD1 or TRBD2 (5 bases each). Per the germline V gene, CDR1 is KGHDR and CDR2 is SFDVKD. The ends were cut back, 9 bases at V and 0 bases at J, with 12 bases in the middle. The CDR3 extends over 14 amino acids.

This clonotype was detected only a few times. The J gene is TRBJ1-1, the V gene TRBV20-1; D possibly corresponds to TRBD1 (6 bases). V was cut by 0 bases and J by 1 base, with 9 bases left in between. Germline V gene lookup returns CDR1 DFQATT and CDR2 SNEGSKA (reference sequence). The length of the CDR3 is 14 residues. Here the CDR3 reads CSAREGAPNTEAFF. As DNA, the CDR3 is TGCAGTGCTAGAGAGGGGGCGCCGAACACTGAAGCTTTCTTT.

This clonotype was seen a few times. This sequence joins TRBV7-8 and TRBJ2-3; 7 bases fit TRBD2. CDR3 length equals 14 residues. The germline V gene has CDR1 SGHVS and CDR2 FQNEAQ. V gave up 5 bases and J gave up 5 bases; unmatched junction bases: 7. DNA for the CDR3: TGTGCCAGCAGCCTCTTTTCGGGAGGAGATACGCAGTATTTT. Its translation is CASSLFSGGDTQYF.

The sample holds a few counts of this clonotype. Here the CDR3 reads CSVGVSMNTEAFF. The CDR3 region has the DNA TGCAGCGTTGGTGTTAGCATGAACACTGAAGCTTTCTTT. The rearrangement joins TRBV29-1 to TRBJ1-1; D unclear. Trimming removed 4 bases from V and 0 bases from J, with 9 bases in between. Per germline, CDR1 SQVTM and CDR2 ANQGSEA. The CDR3 contains 13 residues.

The table lists this clonotype with many counts. The genes are TRBV5-1 and TRBJ2-3, with 7 bases that match TRBD1. The CDR3 is 14 residues long. Germline V gives CDR1 SGHRS, CDR2 YFSETQ. The ends lost 7 bases at V and 2 bases at J; junction bases unmatched: 7. CDR3 sequence (DNA): TGCGCCAGCTACCGGGACAGCAACACAGATACGCAGTATTTT. Translation: CASYRDSNTDTQYF.

The sample holds a few counts of this clonotype. The chain is built from TRBV7-2 and TRBJ2-5; 8 bases line up with TRBD2. Germline CDR1 is SGHTA and CDR2 is FQGNSA. The CDR3 is made up of 13 amino acids. The junction had 3 bases not matched to a gene; V was cut back by 4 bases and J by 5 bases. The CDR3 DNA reads as TGTGCCAGCAGCTCGGGGACTAGGGAGACCCAGTACTTC. Translation: CASSSGTRETQYF.

This clonotype showed up just a few times. The chain has TRBV4-1 and TRBJ1-2; D is perhaps TRBD1 (5 bases). This CDR3 contains 15 residues. The germline gives CDR1 MGHRA, CDR2 YSYEKL. V was shortened by 0 bases and J by 5 bases, with 13 bases between the two germline ends. Written as DNA, the CDR3 is TGCGCCAGCAGCCAAGAACGATCGGGGGGTTATGGCTACACCTTC. It encodes CASSQERSGGYGYTF.

This clonotype has only a few counts. J is TRBJ1-1 and V is TRBV12-3 or TRBV12-4; D might be TRBD1 (6 bases). Trimming shortened V by 6 bases and J by 8 bases, and 16 bases separated the two germline ends. This CDR3 region has 13 residues. For the CDR3, the DNA is TGTGCCAGCAGCCGGGGGCAGATCGGGGAAGCTTTCTTT. It translates to CASSRGQIGEAFF.

This clonotype was seen more than once but under ten times. The genes are TRBV3-2 and TRBJ2-6; no check of the table's D call, TRBD1, against the DNA was made. TRBV3-2 corresponds to a pseudogene. This CDR3 has 16 amino acids. CDR3 DNA sequence: TGTGCCAGCAGCCGCAACCGGGGGTCTGGGGCCAACGTCCTGACTTTC. Its protein is CASSRNRGSGANVLTF.